The TCR beta chain described here comes from a study of blood T cell repertoires in COVID-19. In the study overall: From the United States, Italy and Spain came samples of acute and convalescent COVID-19. From T cells, B-cell-depleted T cells, or PBMCs came the material, which was cDNA or gDNA.

V shed 7 bases and J shed 3 bases, with 13 bases lying between them. The CDR3 has 14 residues. Germline V gives CDR1 SGHTA, CDR2 FQGNSA. Authors' methods: From reference gene primer amplification, estimates of nucleated cell counts were derived. Data came from immunoSEQ multiplex PCR; TCRdb stores just in-frame clones and leaves some out. V and J calls and clone size are given by that table; D and trimming were obtained from the DNA. The sample includes tens of thousands of clones, approximately 86% seen only once; the top ten take roughly 1.2%. This clone was seen only once. The chain carries TRBV7-2 and TRBJ1-3; weak D call: TRBD1 (5 bases). The receptor was derived from a man aged 40-50 years with acute or convalescent COVID-19. Specimen: peripheral blood. The CDR3 coding sequence is TGTGCCAGCAACCCGGGGGGTTTTGGAAACACCATATATTTT. It specifies CASNPGGFGNTIYF.